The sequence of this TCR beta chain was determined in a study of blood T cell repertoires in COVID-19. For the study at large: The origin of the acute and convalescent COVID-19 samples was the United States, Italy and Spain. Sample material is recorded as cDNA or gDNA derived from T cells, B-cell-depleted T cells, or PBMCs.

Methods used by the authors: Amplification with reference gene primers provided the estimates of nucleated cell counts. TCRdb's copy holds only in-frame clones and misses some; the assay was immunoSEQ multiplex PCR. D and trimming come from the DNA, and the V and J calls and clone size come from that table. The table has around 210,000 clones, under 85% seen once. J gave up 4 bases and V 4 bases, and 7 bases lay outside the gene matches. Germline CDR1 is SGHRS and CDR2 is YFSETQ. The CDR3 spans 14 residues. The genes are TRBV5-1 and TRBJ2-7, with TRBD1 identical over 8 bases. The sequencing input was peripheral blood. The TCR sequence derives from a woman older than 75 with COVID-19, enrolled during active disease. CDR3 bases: TGCGCCAGCAGCGCCGGACAGGGAGTGTACGAGCAGTACTTC. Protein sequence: CASSAGQGVYEQYF.